The rows below give T cell receptor beta chains drawn from one sample of a study of regulatory T cells in long-lasting Graves disease. Using its own MiXCR run on the multiplex PCR reads, TCRdb lists one record per CDR3 protein. This table has about 470,000 distinct CDR3 sequences, around 20% appearing once. The sample in question was peripheral blood mononuclear cells (PBMCs), obtained when the disease was refractory, from a patient treated with antithyroid drugs. The receptors here all came from a female donor with Graves disease. Both conserved end residues are part of each CDR3. A D gene is named only where the DNA matches it firmly. Not all rows give a size; the values are once, few, many and, for expanded clones, a class.

j_call v_call clone_size d_call cdr3_aa cdr3_nt
TRBJ2-7 TRBV6-1 few TRBD1 CASSEPNRGSSYAQYF TGTGCCAGCAGTGAACCTAACAGGGGGAGCTCCTACGCGCAGTACTTC
TRBJ2-5 TRBV9 many NA CASSVTRSQAETQYF TGTGCCAGCAGCGTAACAAGAAGCCAGGCAGAGACCCAGTACTTC
TRBJ2-1 TRBV7-2 NA TRBD2 CASSPGRTSGNEQFF TGTGCCAGCAGCCCCGGTCGGACTAGCGGAAATGAGCAGTTCTTC
TRBJ1-1 TRBV5-1 many NA CASSPSGEPTEAFF TGCGCCAGCAGCCCATCAGGGGAACCCACTGAAGCTTTCTTT
TRBJ1-4 TRBV7-9 NA NA CASSLVQLTTNEKLFF TGTGCCAGCAGCTTAGTCCAACTGACAACTAATGAAAAACTGTTTTTT
TRBJ2-2 TRBV6-4 NA NA CASSDYRENTGELFF TGTGCCAGCAGTGACTACAGGGAGAACACCGGGGAGCTGTTTTTT
TRBJ2-7 TRBV7-2 many NA CASSLDLAPYEQYF TGTGCCAGCAGCTTAGATCTAGCCCCCTACGAGCAGTACTTC
TRBJ2-3 TRBV7-9 NA NA CASSRGSLLDTQYF TGTGCCAGCAGCCGGGGGTCCCTCTTGGATACGCAGTATTTT
TRBJ2-7 TRBV29-1 NA NA CSVEGQGGSYEQYF TGCAGCGTTGAAGGTCAAGGGGGGAGCTACGAGCAGTACTTC
TRBJ1-3 TRBV12-3/TRBV12-4 many NA CASSFGGSGNTIYF TGTGCCAGCAGTTTTGGAGGGTCTGGAAACACCATATATTTT
TRBJ1-2 TRBV4-3 NA NA CASSQVRGGAYGYTF TGCGCCAGCAGCCAAGTACGAGGTGGGGCCTATGGCTACACCTTC
TRBJ2-3 TRBV11-2 NA NA CASSPPLQYTQYF TGTGCCAGCAGCCCCCCCTTGCAATATACGCAGTATTTT
TRBJ2-5 TRBV19 NA NA CASSTPLFVQETQYF TGTGCCAGTAGTACTCCCTTGTTCGTACAAGAGACCCAGTACTTC
TRBJ1-1 TRBV6-5 many NA CASSYGGATEAFF TGTGCCAGCAGTTATGGGGGCGCCACTGAAGCTTTCTTT
TRBJ2-4 TRBV6-2/TRBV6-3 few NA CASSSLQRQYF TGTGCCAGCAGTTCCCTACAGCGGCAGTACTTC
TRBJ2-1 TRBV7-2 once TRBD2 CASSRGAGGGNEQFF TGTGCCAGCAGCCGTGGGGCGGGAGGTGGCAATGAGCAGTTCTTC
TRBJ2-1 TRBV28 few TRBD1 CASSVAQTGTGGNEQFF TGTGCCAGCAGCGTAGCGCAGACCGGGACAGGGGGCAATGAGCAGTTCTTC
TRBJ2-5 TRBV7-3 NA TRBD2 CASSLKREVPETQYF TGTGCCAGCAGCTTAAAGCGGGAGGTCCCGGAGACCCAGTACTTC
TRBJ2-7 TRBV7-9 many NA CASSVPGDRSYEQYF TGTGCCAGCAGTGTTCCGGGGGACAGATCCTACGAGCAGTACTTC
TRBJ2-7 TRBV2 many NA CASSELYEQYF TGTGCCAGCAGTGAACTTTACGAGCAGTACTTC
TRBJ1-5 TRBV28 many NA CASSVTGDSNQPQHF TGTGCCAGCAGTGTAACAGGAGATAGCAATCAGCCCCAGCATTTT
TRBJ2-1 TRBV27 NA TRBD2 CASSLSGLAGGPFF TGTGCCAGCAGTTTATCGGGACTAGCGGGAGGTCCGTTCTTC
TRBJ2-7 TRBV6-5 many TRBD2 CASSYLSGSYEQYF TGTGCCAGCAGTTATCTAAGCGGGAGCTACGAGCAGTACTTC
TRBJ1-1 TRBV7-9 NA NA CASSLGWGINTEAFF TGTGCCAGCAGCTTAGGGTGGGGGATAAACACTGAAGCTTTCTTT
TRBJ2-7 TRBV12-3/TRBV12-4 NA NA CASSLSEAYEQYF TGTGCCAGCAGTTTATCAGAGGCCTACGAGCAGTACTTC
TRBJ2-7 TRBV5-4 NA NA CASSSFLSGEQYF TGTGCCAGCAGCTCGTTTCTATCTGGCGAGCAGTACTTC
TRBJ1-2 TRBV20-1 many NA CSASLAVLMWGYTF TGCAGTGCTAGCCTGGCAGTTCTCATGTGGGGCTACACCTTC
TRBJ2-3 TRBV7-9 NA NA CASSFGQSNTQYF TGTGCCAGCAGCTTTGGACAGTCTAATACGCAGTATTTT
TRBJ1-4 TRBV5-1 NA NA CASGLVGGNEKLFF TGCGCCAGCGGCTTGGTGGGAGGTAATGAAAAACTGTTTTTT